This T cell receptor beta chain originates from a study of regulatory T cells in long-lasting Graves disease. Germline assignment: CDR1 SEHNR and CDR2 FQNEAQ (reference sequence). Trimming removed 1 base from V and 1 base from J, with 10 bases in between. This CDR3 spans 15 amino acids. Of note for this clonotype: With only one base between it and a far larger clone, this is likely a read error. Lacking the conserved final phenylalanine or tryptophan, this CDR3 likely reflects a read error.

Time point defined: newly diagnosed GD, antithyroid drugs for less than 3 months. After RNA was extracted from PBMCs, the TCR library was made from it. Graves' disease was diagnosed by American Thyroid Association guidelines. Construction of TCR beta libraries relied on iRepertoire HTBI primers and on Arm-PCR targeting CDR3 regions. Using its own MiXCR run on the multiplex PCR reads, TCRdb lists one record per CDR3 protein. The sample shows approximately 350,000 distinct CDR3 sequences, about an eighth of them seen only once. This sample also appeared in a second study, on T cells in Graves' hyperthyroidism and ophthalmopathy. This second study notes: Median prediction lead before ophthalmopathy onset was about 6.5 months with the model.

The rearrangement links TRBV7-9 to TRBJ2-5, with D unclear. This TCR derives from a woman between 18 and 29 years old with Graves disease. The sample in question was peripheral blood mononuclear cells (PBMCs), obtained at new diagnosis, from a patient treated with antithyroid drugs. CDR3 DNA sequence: TGTGCCAGCAGCTTAGAGAGCCTAATCCAAGAGACCCAGTACCTC. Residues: CASSLESLIQETQYL.